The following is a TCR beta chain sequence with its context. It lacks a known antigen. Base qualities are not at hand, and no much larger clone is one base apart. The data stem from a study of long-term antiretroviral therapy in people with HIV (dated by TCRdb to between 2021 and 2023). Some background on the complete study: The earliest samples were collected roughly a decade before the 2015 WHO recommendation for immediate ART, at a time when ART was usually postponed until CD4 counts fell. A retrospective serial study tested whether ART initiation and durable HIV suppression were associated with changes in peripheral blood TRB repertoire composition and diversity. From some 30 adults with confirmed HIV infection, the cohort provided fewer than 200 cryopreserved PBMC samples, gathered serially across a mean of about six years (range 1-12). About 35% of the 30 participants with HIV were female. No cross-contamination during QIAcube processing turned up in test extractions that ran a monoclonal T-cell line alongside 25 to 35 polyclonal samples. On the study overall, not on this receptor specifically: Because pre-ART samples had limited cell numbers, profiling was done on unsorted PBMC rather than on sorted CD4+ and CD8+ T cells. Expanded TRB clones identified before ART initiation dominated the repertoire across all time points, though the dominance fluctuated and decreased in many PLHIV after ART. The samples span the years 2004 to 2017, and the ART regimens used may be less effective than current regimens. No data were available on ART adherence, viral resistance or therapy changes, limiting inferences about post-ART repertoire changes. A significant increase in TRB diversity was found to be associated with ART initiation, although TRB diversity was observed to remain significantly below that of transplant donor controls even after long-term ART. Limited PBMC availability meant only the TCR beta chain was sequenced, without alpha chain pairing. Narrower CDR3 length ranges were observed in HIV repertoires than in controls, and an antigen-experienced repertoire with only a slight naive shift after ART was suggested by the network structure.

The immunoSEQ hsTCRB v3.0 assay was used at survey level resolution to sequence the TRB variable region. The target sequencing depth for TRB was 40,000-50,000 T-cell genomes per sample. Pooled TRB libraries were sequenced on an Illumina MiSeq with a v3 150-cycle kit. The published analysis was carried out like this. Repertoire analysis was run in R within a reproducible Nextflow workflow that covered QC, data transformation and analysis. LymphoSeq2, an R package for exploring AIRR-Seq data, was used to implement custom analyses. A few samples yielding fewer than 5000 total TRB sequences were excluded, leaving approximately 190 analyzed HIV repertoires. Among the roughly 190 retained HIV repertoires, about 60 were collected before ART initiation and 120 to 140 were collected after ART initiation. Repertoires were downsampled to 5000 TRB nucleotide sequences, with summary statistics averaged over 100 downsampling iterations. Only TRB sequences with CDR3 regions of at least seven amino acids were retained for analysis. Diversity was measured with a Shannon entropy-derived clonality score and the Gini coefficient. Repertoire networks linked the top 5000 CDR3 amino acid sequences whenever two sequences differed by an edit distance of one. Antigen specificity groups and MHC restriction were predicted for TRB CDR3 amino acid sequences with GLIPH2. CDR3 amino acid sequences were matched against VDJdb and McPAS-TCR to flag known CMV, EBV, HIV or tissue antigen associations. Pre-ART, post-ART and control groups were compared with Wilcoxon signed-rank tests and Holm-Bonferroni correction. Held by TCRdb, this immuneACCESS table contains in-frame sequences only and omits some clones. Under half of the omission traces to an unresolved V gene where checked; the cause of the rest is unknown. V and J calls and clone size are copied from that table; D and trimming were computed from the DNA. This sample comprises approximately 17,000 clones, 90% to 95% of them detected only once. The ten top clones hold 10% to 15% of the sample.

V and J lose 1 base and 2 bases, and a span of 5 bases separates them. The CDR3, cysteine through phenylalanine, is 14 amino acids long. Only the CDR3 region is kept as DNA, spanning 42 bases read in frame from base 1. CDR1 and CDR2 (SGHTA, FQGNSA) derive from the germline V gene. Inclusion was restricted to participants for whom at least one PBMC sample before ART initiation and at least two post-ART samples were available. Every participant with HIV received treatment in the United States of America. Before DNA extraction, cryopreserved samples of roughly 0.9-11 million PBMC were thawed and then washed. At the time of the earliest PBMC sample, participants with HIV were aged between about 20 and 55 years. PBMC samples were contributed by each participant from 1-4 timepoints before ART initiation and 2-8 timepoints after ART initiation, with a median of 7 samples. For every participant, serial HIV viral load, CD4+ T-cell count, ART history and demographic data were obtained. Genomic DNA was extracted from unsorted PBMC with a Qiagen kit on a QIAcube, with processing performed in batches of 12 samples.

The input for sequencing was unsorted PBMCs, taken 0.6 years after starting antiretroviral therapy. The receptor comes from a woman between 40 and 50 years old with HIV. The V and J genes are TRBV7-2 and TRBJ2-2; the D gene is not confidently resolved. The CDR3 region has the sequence CASSLEGNTGELFF. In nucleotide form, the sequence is TGTGCCAGCAGCTTAGAAGGAAACACCGGGGAGCTGTTTTTT. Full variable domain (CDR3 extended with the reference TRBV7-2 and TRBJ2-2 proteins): GAGVSQSPSNKVTEKGKDVELRCDPISGHTALYWYRQSLGQGLEFLIYFQGNSAPDKSGLPSDRFSAERTGGSVSTLTIQRTQQEDSAVYLCASSLEGNTGELFFGEGSRLTVL.